These T cell receptor beta chains were read from a single sample in a study of OX40 agonist ivuxolimab in advanced cancers. TCRdb's table, derived via immunoSEQ multiplex PCR, lists solely in-frame clones and lacks some. This table holds some 90,000 clones, around 86% found once. This specimen consisted of CD4+ or CD8+ T cells sorted from blood, obtained in a trial of the OX40 agonist ivuxolimab. The receptor set was obtained from an adult with an advanced solid tumor such as melanoma, head and neck, liver or kidney cancer. Each CDR3 is given with its conserved first and last residue. A D gene is named only where the DNA matches it firmly. Clone size, where shown, is once, few, many, or a class for clones that have expanded.

size | J | V | D | DNA | CDR3
. | TRBJ2-5 | TRBV11-3 | TRBD1 | TGTGCCAGCAGCTCTAACCGGGACAGGGGGCGAGAGACCCAGTACTTC | CASSSNRDRGRETQYF
. | TRBJ2-3 | TRBV5-4 | TRBD2 | TGTGCCAGCAGCTCCCGACTAGCGGGGGGGGCAGATACGCAGTATTTT | CASSSRLAGGADTQYF
. | TRBJ2-1 | TRBV4-1 | . | TGCGCCAGCAGCCAAGACTACGTGGGTGATCGGTTCTTC | CASSQDYVGDRFF
. | TRBJ2-2 | TRBV5-1 | . | TGCGCCAGCAGCCAGGGAGCCGGGGAGCTGTTTTTT | CASSQGAGELFF
. | TRBJ2-5 | TRBV12-5 | . | TGTGCTAGTGGTTTGGTACCCAGGCTCCAAGAGACCCAGTACTTC | CASGLVPRLQETQYF
. | TRBJ2-1 | TRBV19 | TRBD1 | TGTGCCAGTAGTCGGGACAGGCAGGGCAATGAGCAGTTCTTC | CASSRDRQGNEQFF
. | TRBJ1-4 | TRBV11-2 | . | TGTGCCAGCAGCTTAGATCAAGGGTTGGGTGAAAAACTGTTTTTT | CASSLDQGLGEKLFF
. | TRBJ1-3 | TRBV5-4 | . | TGTGCCAGCAGCCTCGGGGCTGCCTCTGGAAACACCATATATTTT | CASSLGAASGNTIYF
. | TRBJ1-5 | TRBV30 | . | TGTGCCTGGAGGGGGCGGGAGGGCAATCAGCCCCAGCATTTT | CAWRGREGNQPQHF
. | TRBJ1-1 | TRBV18 | . | TGTGCCAGCTCACCAAATACCGGGGGTAAGGGAGCTTTCTTT | CASSPNTGGKGAFF
. | TRBJ1-2 | TRBV6-5 | TRBD1 | TGTGCCAGCAGGGCGGACAGGGCCAATGGCTACACCTTC | CASRADRANGYTF
. | TRBJ1-1 | TRBV5-1 | TRBD1 | TGCGCCAGTAGAGAGGACAGGGCGACCATGAACACTGAAGCTTTCTTT | CASREDRATMNTEAFF
. | TRBJ1-2 | TRBV4-2 | . | TGTGCCAGCAGCCAAGATGTGGGGGCGAGCTATGGCTACACCTTC | CASSQDVGASYGYTF
. | TRBJ2-3 | TRBV29-1 | . | TGCAGCGTTGGGCAGTGGGGGGATACGCAGTATTTT | CSVGQWGDTQYF
. | TRBJ2-1 | TRBV5-4 | . | TGTGCCAGCAGCTTGAGCCGGCCAGGAGCCTACAATGAGCAGTTCTTC | CASSLSRPGAYNEQFF
. | TRBJ1-5 | TRBV10-2 | . | TGCGCCAGCAGTGAGCAGGGGCGGAATCAGCCCCAGCATTTT | CASSEQGRNQPQHF
once | TRBJ1-2 | TRBV20-1 | . | TGCAGTGCTAGAGCCGAGGATGGCTACACCTTC | CSARAEDGYTF
. | TRBJ1-3 | TRBV19 | . | TGTGCCAGTAGTGCAACAGGGTACTCTGGAAACACCATATATTTT | CASSATGYSGNTIYF
. | TRBJ1-2 | TRBV7-9 | TRBD1 | TGTGCCAGCAGCGCCCTACAGGGGATAAACTATGGCTACACCTTC | CASSALQGINYGYTF
. | TRBJ1-2 | TRBV21-1 | . | TGTGCCAGCAGCAAAGTAGGTCCGGGACTAAACTATGGCTACACCTTC | CASSKVGPGLNYGYTF
. | TRBJ1-6 | TRBV14 | . | TGTGCCAGCAGCCCCACGGGACTTGGGGCAGGTTCACCCCTCCACTTT | CASSPTGLGAGSPLHF
. | TRBJ1-2 | TRBV7-2 | . | TGTGCCAGCAGCTTAGGCGGGGGAACGGACTATGGCTACACCTTC | CASSLGGGTDYGYTF
. | TRBJ1-1 | TRBV7-8 | TRBD1 | TGTGCCAGCAGCCCCCGACAGGGATGGGGCACTGAAGCTTTCTTT | CASSPRQGWGTEAFF
. | TRBJ1-2 | TRBV6-6 | . | TGTGCCAGCAGTTACTCGAGAGGGGCTGGCTATGGCTACACCTTC | CASSYSRGAGYGYTF
. | TRBJ1-2 | TRBV6-5 | . | TGTGCCAGCAGTGATGCTAGATATGGCTACACCTTC | CASSDARYGYTF
. | TRBJ2-3 | TRBV7-8 | TRBD1 | TGTGCCAGCAGCCCAGGACAGGGGGCAACAGATACGCAGTATTTT | CASSPGQGATDTQYF
once | TRBJ1-1 | TRBV5-5 | . | TGTGCCAGCAGCATGCTGGGGAACACTGAAGCTTTCTTT | CASSMLGNTEAFF
. | TRBJ1-2 | TRBV2 | TRBD1 | TGTGCCAGCAGTGAAAGCCGGGACAGGGGGCAGCGGTCTTATGGCTACACCTTC | CASSESRDRGQRSYGYTF
. | TRBJ2-5 | TRBV19 | . | TGTGCCAGTAGTCTACAGGGACAAGAGACCCAGTACTTC | CASSLQGQETQYF
. | TRBJ2-7 | TRBV27 | . | TGTGCCAGCAGGCAGGGTCACGTTAGGGAGCAGTACTTC | CASRQGHVREQYF
. | TRBJ1-2 | TRBV18 | TRBD1 | TGTGCCAGCACCACCGACCTTACAGGGGTAGAAGGCTACACCTTC | CASTTDLTGVEGYTF
once | TRBJ2-4 | TRBV27 | . | TGTGCCAGCAGTTCACCGGGACAAGCCAAAAACATTCAGTACTTC | CASSSPGQAKNIQYF
. | TRBJ1-2 | TRBV19 | . | TGTGCCAGTAGTATAGATCATTGGAGTGGATCGGGACAAGGGATCTATGGCTACACCTTC | CASSIDHWSGSGQGIYGYTF
. | TRBJ2-2 | TRBV5-1 | . | TGCGCCAGCAGCTTGATGGGGACCGGGGAGCTGTTTTTT | CASSLMGTGELFF
once | TRBJ2-7 | TRBV18 | . | TGTGCCAGCTCACCACCGTCAGGGGTCTACGAGCAGTACTTC | CASSPPSGVYEQYF
. | TRBJ1-6 | TRBV5-4 | TRBD1 | TGTGCCAGCAGCTTGCGGACAGGGACAGACTCACCCCTCCACTTT | CASSLRTGTDSPLHF
. | TRBJ1-1 | TRBV28 | . | TGTGCCAGCAGTCCCCCCACAGGGCAGGGCACTGAAGCTTTCTTT | CASSPPTGQGTEAFF
. | TRBJ2-5 | TRBV6-6 | TRBD1 | TGTGCCAGCAGTTACGGCCGTGGACAGGCCCAAGAGACCCAGTACTTC | CASSYGRGQAQETQYF
. | TRBJ2-3 | TRBV21-1 | . | TGTGCCAGCAGCAAAGACTGGCCTCCCCAGGAGTGTACAGATACGCAGTATTTT | CASSKDWPPQECTDTQYF
once | TRBJ2-1 | TRBV19 | . | TGTGCCAGTAGTTGGGATTATGGGTCAGGGACCGGCTCCTACAATGAGCAGTTCTTC | CASSWDYGSGTGSYNEQFF
. | TRBJ1-4 | TRBV18 | TRBD1 | TGTGCCAGCTCAGAATCACAGGGGGCTGGCGAAAAACTGTTTTTT | CASSESQGAGEKLFF
few | TRBJ1-5 | TRBV30 | . | TGTGCCTGGAGTGGACGAGGCCTTAATCGTCAGCCCCAGCATTTT | CAWSGRGLNRQPQHF
. | TRBJ1-1 | TRBV11-2 | TRBD1 | TGTGCCAGCAGCCATCAGACTTGGGACAGGGCTGAAGCTTTCTTT | CASSHQTWDRAEAFF
. | TRBJ2-7 | TRBV11-2 | . | TGTGCCAGCAGCTTAGAAACTGGGGGGCTAGGGGAGCAGTACTTC | CASSLETGGLGEQYF
. | TRBJ2-6 | TRBV7-2 | . | TGTGCCAGCAGCTTAGGTTTCGGGACCGGAAACGGGGCCAACGTCCTGACTTTC | CASSLGFGTGNGANVLTF
. | TRBJ1-2 | TRBV13 | . | TGTGCCAGCAGCTTAGTAGGGCAGCTAAGGGGCGATGGCTACACCTTC | CASSLVGQLRGDGYTF
. | TRBJ2-5 | TRBV6-6 | TRBD1 | TGTGCCAGCAGTTACTCCGGAAACAGGGGGGTGGAGACCCAGTACTTC | CASSYSGNRGVETQYF
. | TRBJ2-7 | TRBV28 | TRBD2 | TGTGCCAGCACCCTTAGCGGGGGGCGCTACGAGCAGTACTTC | CASTLSGGRYEQYF
. | TRBJ1-6 | TRBV6-1 | . | TGTGCCAGCAGTGAAATGAAGGATAATTCACCCCTCCACTTT | CASSEMKDNSPLHF
. | TRBJ1-2 | TRBV7-3 | . | TGTGCCAGCAGCCCCGCGGGTGAGAGCAGGGGATACACCTTC | CASSPAGESRGYTF
. | TRBJ2-7 | TRBV10-1 | . | TGCGCCAGCAGTGTGAAGGGAACGGACTACGAGCAGTACTTC | CASSVKGTDYEQYF
. | TRBJ1-1 | TRBV6-5 | . | TGTGCCAGCAGCGAGACGGACGTACTTGAAGCTTTCTTT | CASSETDVLEAFF
. | TRBJ1-5 | TRBV19 | TRBD1 | TGTGCCAGTAGTATAAGTGGGGACAGGGGTTCAAACCAGCCCCAGCATTTT | CASSISGDRGSNQPQHF